This T cell receptor beta chain was sequenced in a study of molecular identifiers for immune sequencing clone quantification. The V gene's germline CDR1 is LNHDA and CDR2 SQIVND (reference sequence). The CDR3 runs to 16 residues. Study-level findings and limits: Approximately 1 million naive cells reportedly did not prevent detection of spiked Jurkat TCR RNA from one cell. Identical TCR molecules that share a barcode could lead to an underestimation of highly expanded clone sizes.

Making the bulk TCR libraries relied on previously described methods and listed TCR primers. TCRdb re-called the PCR reads through MiXCR, storing one row per CDR3 protein. The table records more than 550,000 distinct CDR3 sequences, roughly 27% of them present only once. Comment on this clonotype: What it binds is unknown. This may come from a read error, since a much larger clone is one base off.

The clonotype originates from a human donor in good health. Some libraries in this study had Jurkat cell RNA spiked in. The sample consisted of naive CD8+ T cells from blood, with Jurkat cell RNA spiked in. The sample's subset: FACS-sorted CD8+CD4-CCR7+CD45RA+ naive T cells. The chain joins TRBV19 to TRBJ2-5; D may be TRBD2 (5 bases). The CDR3 reads CASSTERAVGQEAQYF. DNA for the CDR3: TGTGCCAGTAGTACCGAGAGGGCGGTGGGCCAAGAGGCCCAGTACTTC.